Listed here are 8 T cell receptor beta chains from one sample, sequenced in a study of shared clonotypes between healthy human individuals. Naive CD8 isolation took CD45RO-negative cells positively selected for CCR7 and excluded terminally differentiated effector memory CD45RA+ cells. Profiling relied on immunoSEQ multiplex PCR, and the TCRdb table lists in-frame clones only, not all of them. The table includes about 1,800,000 clones, approximately 94% detected once. Input material: naive CD8+ T cells sorted from blood. The receptor set was obtained from a man aged 18 to 35 in good health.

The V and J genes are TRBV19 and TRBJ2-2; the match to TRBD2 covers 16 bases. The CDR3 has 19 amino acids. The ends lost 4 bases at V and 3 bases at J; junction bases unmatched: 8. Germline V gene data show CDR1 as LNHDA and CDR2 as SQIVND (reference sequence). The CDR3 protein is CASSTGLGLAGGDTGELFF. CDR3 in DNA: TGTGCCAGTAGTACGGGGTTGGGACTAGCGGGAGGGGACACCGGGGAGCTGTTTTTT.

Regarding this clone: Within the sample, other DNA sequences also encode this same CDR3. The V call is TRBV7-9, the J call TRBJ2-5; no clear D. The CDR3 covers 12 residues. Trimming removed 6 bases at V and 1 base at J, with 6 bases between. Germline assignment: CDR1 SEHNR and CDR2 FQNEAQ (reference sequence). As DNA, the CDR3 is TGTGCCAGCAGGGGCCTCCAAGAGACCCAGTACTTC. It encodes CASRGLQETQYF.

This chain connects TRBV4-1 to TRBJ1-1; the D gene is possibly TRBD1 (6 bases). Per the germline V gene, CDR1 is MGHRA and CDR2 is YSYEKL. Trimming stripped 1 base from V and 5 bases from J, with 14 bases between. The CDR3 runs 15 residues. The CDR3 sequence: CASSQGTEGSTEAFF. Written as DNA, the CDR3 is TGCGCCAGCAGCCAAGGGACAGAGGGGTCAACTGAAGCTTTCTTT.

The chain couples TRBV4-1 to TRBJ1-5; possible D gene TRBD1, 6 bases. The CDR3 has 15 residues. The V end lost 1 base, the J end lost 7 bases, and 14 bases lay between the germline ends. From germline, CDR1 is MGHRA and CDR2 YSYEKL. CDR3 nucleotide sequence: TGCGCCAGCAGCCAAGTGGGGGGCGTAGGCCAGCCCCAGCATTTT. Translated, it gives CASSQVGGVGQPQHF.

The chain joins TRBV11-2 to TRBJ1-1; TRBD1 might be the D (5 bases). The CDR3 loop spans 19 amino acids. V lost 3 bases to trimming and J lost 3 bases, with 26 bases between them. CDR1 and CDR2 (germline): SGHAT, FQNNGV. The CDR3 loop reads CASSFANRLRDLRDTEAFF. The CDR3 DNA follows: TGTGCCAGCAGCTTCGCTAACAGGTTACGGGATTTAAGGGACACTGAAGCTTTCTTT. The variable domain in full, completed from reference TRBV11-2 and TRBJ1-1, reads EAGVAQSPRYKIIEKRQSVAFWCNPISGHATLYWYQQILGQGPKLLIQFQNNGVVDDSQLPKDRFSAERLKGVDSTLKIQPAKLEDSAVYLCASSFANRLRDLRDTEAFFGQGTRLTVV.

The chain's CDR3 is CASSLNTRVGTDTQYF. The DNA of the CDR3 is TGTGCCAGCAGTTTAAACACTAGGGTGGGCACAGATACGCAGTATTTT. V and J are TRBV27 and TRBJ2-3, with D tentatively TRBD2 (5 bases). V dropped 2 bases and J dropped 1 base, with 13 bases sitting between them. The CDR3 has 16 residues. Germline assignment: CDR1 MNHEY and CDR2 SMNVEV (reference sequence).

The gene calls are TRBV28 and TRBJ2-4, with TRBD1 identical over 9 bases. J was trimmed by 2 bases and V by 3 bases; bases with no gene match: 8. This CDR3 has 17 amino acids. Per germline, CDR1 MDHEN and CDR2 SYDVKM. The CDR3 coding sequence is TGTGCCAGCAGTTTCCCCCCCACAGGGGGCTCCAAAAACATTCAGTACTTC. Its protein product is CASSFPPTGGSKNIQYF. Based on the CDR3 plus reference TRBV28 and TRBJ2-4, the full variable domain is DVKVTQSSRYLVKRTGEKVFLECVQDMDHENMFWYRQDPGLGLRLIYFSYDVKMKEKGDIPEGYSVSREKKERFSLILESASTNQTSMYLCASSFPPTGGSKNIQYFGAGTRLSVL.

On this clone itself: Other DNA sequences in this specimen translate into the identical CDR3. The chain recombines TRBV9 with TRBJ1-2; no firm D call. Germline CDR1 and CDR2: SGDLS and YYNGEE. The V gene lost 0 bases and the J gene lost 2 bases, with 5 bases spanning the gap. CDR3 length: 13 amino acids. The CDR3 spells CASSVAHNYGYTF. For the CDR3, the DNA is TGTGCCAGCAGCGTAGCACACAACTATGGCTACACCTTC.